This T cell receptor (beta chain) comes out of a study of OX40 agonist ivuxolimab in advanced cancers. Points on this clone: The target antigen is unknown.

Assay used: immunoSEQ multiplex PCR; TCRdb lists only in-frame clones, some missing. The repertoire holds some 70,000 clones, 70% to 90% seen once, with under 3.5% in the top ten. Autoimmune disease history or systemic immunosuppression barred patients. Regarding the study as a whole: Dose levels from 0.1 to 3.0 mg/kg saw CD4+ and CD8+ blood T cells expand clonally by week 6. There were, on average, more expanded clones in CD8+ T cells than in CD4+.

The sample was CD4+ or CD8+ T cells sorted from blood, taken in a trial of the OX40 agonist ivuxolimab. The sequence was obtained from an adult with an advanced solid tumor such as melanoma, head and neck, liver or kidney cancer.

In DNA, the CDR3 is TGTGCCAGCAGTTTCAAGGGCGCCAATTCACCCCTCCACTTT. Protein: CASSFKGANSPLHF. The V call is TRBV6-4, the J call TRBJ1-6; no reliable D call. Between the trimmed V and J ends, which lost 5 bases and 7 bases, there was a span of 12 bases. In germline, CDR1 is MRHNA, CDR2 SNTAGT. The CDR3 is 14 residues long.